This paragraph covers one T cell receptor (beta chain) sequence. Its antigen is not identified. The junction does not match germline at one end; this may be a read error. Tregs were sorted as CD4+CD25+CD127-/low cells. Germline values: CDR1 SNHLY, CDR2 FYNNEI. This CDR3 has 15 residues. After constant-region reverse-primer amplification, full-length variable regions underwent semi-nested PCR with Nested Universal Primer A. TCRdb reprocessed the 5' RACE reads via MiXCR and lists one record per CDR3 protein. The repertoire includes 40,000 to 55,000 distinct CDR3 sequences, roughly 20% of them detected once, and over 3.5% sits in the top ten. Study outcomes and limitations: In terms of TCR gene usage, tumor memory CD4+ T cells clustered together with blood and lymph node memory CD4+ cells, as well as with lymph node naive CD4+ cells. The larger-cohort validation was restricted to a single TCR beta V-J rearrangement rather than whole repertoires.

This TCR was recovered from a female donor with breast cancer. Sequenced sample: Tregs sorted from a lymph node. The chain recombines TRBV2 with TRBJ2-1, with 10 bases matching TRBD2. CDR3 residues: CAGRLRAGGFTEQFF. CDR3 bases: TGTGCCGGCAGGTTGCGAGCGGGAGGGTTCACTGAGCAGTTCTTC.